This TCR beta chain was sequenced for a study of Graves' ophthalmopathy and Graves' hyperthyroidism. RNA transcripts served as template for amplifying TCR beta CDR3 sequences. Following a first-round RT-PCR that used HTBI primers, a second-round multiplex PCR was carried out. Each CDR3 protein is one row after TCRdb ran MiXCR on the multiplex PCR reads. Of about 700,000 distinct CDR3 sequences in the sample, over 40% were seen once. Germline CDR1 reads MGHRA; CDR2 reads YSYEKL. CDR3 length: 16 residues. Trimming pared 2 bases from V and 4 bases from J, leaving 17 bases between. In this sample, this clonotype turned up a few times.

Material: peripheral blood. The clonotype originates from an adult man with Graves' ophthalmopathy. The chain carries TRBV4-1 and TRBJ1-2; D is undetermined. The CDR3 loop reads CASSQTRVRLSYGYTF. CDR3 DNA: TGCGCCAGCAGCCAAACTCGGGTCAGACTATCCTATGGCTACACCTTC.